This T cell receptor (beta chain) was profiled in a study of blood T cell repertoires in COVID-19. The wider study: Some COVID-19 samples were acute and others convalescent; all came from the United States, Italy and Spain. Sources were T cells, B-cell-depleted T cells, or PBMCs; the material itself was cDNA or gDNA.

Trimming pared 0 bases from V and 5 bases from J, leaving 11 bases between. Germline V gene lookup returns CDR1 SGHNT and CDR2 YYREEE (reference sequence). There are 14 residues in the CDR3. As processed by the authors: Nucleated cell number was recorded as an estimate derived from reference gene primer amplification. The method was immunoSEQ multiplex PCR; TCRdb's version includes in-frame clones alone and lacks a portion of them. V, J and clone size were drawn from that table, and D and trimming were deduced from the DNA. Of around 100,000 clones in the sample, 80% were seen once. The TCR sequence derives from a man between 70 and 80 years old with active or convalescent COVID-19. V is TRBV5-4 and J is TRBJ2-5; D is perhaps TRBD1 (5 bases). The sample comprised peripheral blood. CDR3 nucleotides: TGTGCCAGCAGCTTGGGACAGCCAGGGGAGACCCAGTACTTC. Translated: CASSLGQPGETQYF.